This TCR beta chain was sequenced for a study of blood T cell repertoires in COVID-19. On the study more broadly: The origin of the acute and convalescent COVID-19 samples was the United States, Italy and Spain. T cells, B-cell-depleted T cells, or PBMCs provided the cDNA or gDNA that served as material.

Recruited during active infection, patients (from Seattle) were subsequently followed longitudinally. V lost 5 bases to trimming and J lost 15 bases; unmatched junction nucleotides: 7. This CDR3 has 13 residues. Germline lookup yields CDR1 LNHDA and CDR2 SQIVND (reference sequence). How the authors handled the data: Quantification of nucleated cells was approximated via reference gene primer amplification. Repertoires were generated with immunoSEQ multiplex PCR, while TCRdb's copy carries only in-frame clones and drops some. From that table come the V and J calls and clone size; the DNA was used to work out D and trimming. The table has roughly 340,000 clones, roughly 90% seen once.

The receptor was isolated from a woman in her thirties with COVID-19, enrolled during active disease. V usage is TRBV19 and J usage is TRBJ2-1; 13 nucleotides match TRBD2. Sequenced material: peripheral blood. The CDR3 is CASSWRLAGGLFF. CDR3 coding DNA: TGTGCCAGTAGTTGGAGACTAGCGGGGGGTTTGTTCTTC. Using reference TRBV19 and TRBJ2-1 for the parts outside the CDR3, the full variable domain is DGGITQSPKYLFRKEGQNVTLSCEQNLNHDAMYWYRQDPGQGLRLIYYSQIVNDFQKGDIAEGYSVSREKKESFPLTVTSAQKNPTAFYLCASSWRLAGGLFFGPGTRLTVL.